This entry concerns a single TCR beta chain. The data were produced by immunoSEQ multiplex PCR, yet TCRdb's version contains in-frame clones alone and is incomplete. The repertoire holds some 87,000 clones, with 95% to 98% as singletons. These data come from a study of technical replicates of blood from a handful of donors. The sequenced sample consisted of T cells isolated from PBMCs. The sequence derives from a human donor in good health.

The CDR3 bases are TGTGCCTGGAGTGTAATCCCTAGCGGTCCCTACGAGCAGTACTTC. This gives the protein CAWSVIPSGPYEQYF. The J gene is TRBJ2-7, the V gene TRBV30; 7 bases map to TRBD2. V trimming: 0 bases; J trimming: 2 bases; junction bases outside the gene matches: 7. The CDR3 totals 15 residues. From germline, CDR1 is GTSNPN and CDR2 SVGIG (reference sequence).